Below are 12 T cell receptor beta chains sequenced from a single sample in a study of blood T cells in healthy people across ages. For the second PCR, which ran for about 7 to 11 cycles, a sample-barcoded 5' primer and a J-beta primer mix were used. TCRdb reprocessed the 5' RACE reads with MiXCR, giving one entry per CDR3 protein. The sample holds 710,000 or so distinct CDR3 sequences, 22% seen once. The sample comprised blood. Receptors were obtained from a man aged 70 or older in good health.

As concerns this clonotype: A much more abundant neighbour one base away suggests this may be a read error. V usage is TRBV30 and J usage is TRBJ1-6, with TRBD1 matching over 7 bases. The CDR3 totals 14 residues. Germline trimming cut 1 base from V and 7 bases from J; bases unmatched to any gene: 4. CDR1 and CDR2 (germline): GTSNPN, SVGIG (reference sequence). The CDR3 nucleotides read TGTGCCTGGAGTGCCGGACAGGAAAATTCACCCCTCCACTTT. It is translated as CAWSAGQENSPLHF.

CDR3 sequence reads: CASSPPSGGSNQPQHF. Here the CDR3 DNA reads TGTGCCAGCTCACCACCGTCGGGGGGGAGCAATCAGCCCCAGCATTTT. This chain connects TRBV18 to TRBJ1-5; perhaps TRBD1 as D (5 bases). Germline CDR1 reads KGHSH; CDR2 reads LQKENI. Trimming took off 0 bases at V and 1 base at J, with 10 bases between the two ends. CDR3 length: 16 residues.

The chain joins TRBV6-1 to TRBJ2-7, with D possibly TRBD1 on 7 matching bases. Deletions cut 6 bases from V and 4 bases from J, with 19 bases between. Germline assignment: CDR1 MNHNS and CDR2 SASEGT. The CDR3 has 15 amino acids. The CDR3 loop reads CASSIQGTGAYEQYF. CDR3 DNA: TGTGCCAGCAGCATACAGGGGACGGGGGCTTACGAGCAGTACTTC.

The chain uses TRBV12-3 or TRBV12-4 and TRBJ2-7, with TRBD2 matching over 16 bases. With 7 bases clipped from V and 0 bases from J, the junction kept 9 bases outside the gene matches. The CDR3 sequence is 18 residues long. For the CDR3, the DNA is TGTGCCAGCACTAAGGGACTAGCGGGGGGGGGCAGCTCCTACGAGCAGTACTTC. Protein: CASTKGLAGGGSSYEQYF.

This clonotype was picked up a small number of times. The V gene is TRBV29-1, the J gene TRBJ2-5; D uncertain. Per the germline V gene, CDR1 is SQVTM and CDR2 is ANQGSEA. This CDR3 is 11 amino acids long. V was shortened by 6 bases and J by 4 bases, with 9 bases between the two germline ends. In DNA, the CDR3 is TGCAGCGTGGTTAGCAGAGAGACCCAGTACTTC. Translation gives CSVVSRETQYF.

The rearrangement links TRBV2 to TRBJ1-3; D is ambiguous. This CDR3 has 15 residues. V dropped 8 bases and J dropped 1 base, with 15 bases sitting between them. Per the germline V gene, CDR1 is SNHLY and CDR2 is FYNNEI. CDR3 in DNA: TGTGCCAGCGGGAGAGCGTCGGGGTCTGGAAACACCATATATTTT. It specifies CASGRASGSGNTIYF.

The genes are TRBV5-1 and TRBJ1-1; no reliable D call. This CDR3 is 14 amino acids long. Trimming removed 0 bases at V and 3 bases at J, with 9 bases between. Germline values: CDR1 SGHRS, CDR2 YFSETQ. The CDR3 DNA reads TGCGCCAGCAGCTTGGAAAACAAATACACTGAAGCTTTCTTT. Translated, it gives CASSLENKYTEAFF.

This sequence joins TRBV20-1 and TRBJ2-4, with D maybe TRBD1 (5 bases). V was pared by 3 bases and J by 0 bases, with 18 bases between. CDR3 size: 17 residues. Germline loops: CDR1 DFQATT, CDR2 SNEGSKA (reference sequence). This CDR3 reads CSARALGLTLAKNIQYF. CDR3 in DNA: TGCAGTGCTAGGGCCCTGGGGCTGACACTAGCCAAAAACATTCAGTACTTC.

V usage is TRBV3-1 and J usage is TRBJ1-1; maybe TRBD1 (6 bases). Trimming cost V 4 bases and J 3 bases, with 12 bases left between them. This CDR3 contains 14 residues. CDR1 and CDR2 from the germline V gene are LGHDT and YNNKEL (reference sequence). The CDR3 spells CASSLGQRDTEAFF. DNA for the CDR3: TGTGCCAGCAGCCTAGGACAGAGGGACACTGAAGCTTTCTTT.

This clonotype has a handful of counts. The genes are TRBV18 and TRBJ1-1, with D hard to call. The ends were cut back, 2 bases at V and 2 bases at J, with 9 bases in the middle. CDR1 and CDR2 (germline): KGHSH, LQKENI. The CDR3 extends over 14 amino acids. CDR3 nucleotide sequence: TGTGCCAGCTCACCAGACGGCAAAAACACTGAAGCTTTCTTT. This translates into CASSPDGKNTEAFF.

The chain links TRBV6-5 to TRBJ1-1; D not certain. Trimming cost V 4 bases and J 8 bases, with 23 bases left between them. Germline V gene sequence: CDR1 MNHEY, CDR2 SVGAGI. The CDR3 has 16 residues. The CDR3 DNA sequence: TGTGCCAGCAGTTTTTTCGGTGGTGTGGCTTCGACGGAAGCTTTCTTT. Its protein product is CASSFFGGVASTEAFF.

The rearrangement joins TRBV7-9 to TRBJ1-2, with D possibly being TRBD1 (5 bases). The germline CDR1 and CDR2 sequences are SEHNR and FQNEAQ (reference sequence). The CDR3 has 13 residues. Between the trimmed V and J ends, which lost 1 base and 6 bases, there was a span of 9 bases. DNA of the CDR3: TGTGCCAGCAGCTTAGGGGACGCCGATGGCTACACCTTC. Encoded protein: CASSLGDADGYTF.